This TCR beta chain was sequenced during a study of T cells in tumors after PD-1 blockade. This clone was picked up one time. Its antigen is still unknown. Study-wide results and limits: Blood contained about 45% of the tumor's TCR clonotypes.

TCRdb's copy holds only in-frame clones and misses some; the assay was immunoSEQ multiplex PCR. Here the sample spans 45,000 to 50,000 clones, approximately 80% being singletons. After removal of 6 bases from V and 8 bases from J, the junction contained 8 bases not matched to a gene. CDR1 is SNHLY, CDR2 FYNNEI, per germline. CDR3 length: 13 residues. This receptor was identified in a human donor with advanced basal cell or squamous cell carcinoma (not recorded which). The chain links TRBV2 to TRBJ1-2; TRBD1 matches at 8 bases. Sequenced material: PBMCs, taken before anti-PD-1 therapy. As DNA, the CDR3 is TGTGCCAGCAGAAGAGGACAGGGATGGGGCTACACCTTC. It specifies CASRRGQGWGYTF. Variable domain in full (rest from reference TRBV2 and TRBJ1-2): EPEVTQTPSHQVTQMGQEVILRCVPISNHLYFYWYRQILGQKVEFLVSFYNNEISEKSEIFDDQFSVERPDGSNFTLKIRSTKLEDSAMYFCASRRGQGWGYTFGSGTRLTVV.